This TCR beta chain came from a study of cytomegalovirus exposure and HLA in healthy donors. PCR primers comprised 60 Vbeta and 13 Jbeta primers. Some clones are missing from TCRdb's copy, which holds only in-frame ones; the method was immunoSEQ multiplex PCR. This sample has about 110,000 clones, with 69% found just once. This CDR3 spans 18 amino acids. CDR1 and CDR2 (germline): KGHSH, LQKENI. Trimming pared 3 bases from V and 0 bases from J, leaving 20 bases between. All donors participated as healthy donors of bone marrow. V gene TRBV18 combines with J gene TRBJ1-1; D is perhaps TRBD1 (6 bases). The clonotype originates from an older woman in good health and CMV-seropositive. Sequenced sample: PBMCs. CDR3 nucleotide sequence: TGTGCCAGCTCACCCCTGGACAGCCTCATCGGCTTGAACACTGAAGCTTTCTTT. It encodes CASSPLDSLIGLNTEAFF.